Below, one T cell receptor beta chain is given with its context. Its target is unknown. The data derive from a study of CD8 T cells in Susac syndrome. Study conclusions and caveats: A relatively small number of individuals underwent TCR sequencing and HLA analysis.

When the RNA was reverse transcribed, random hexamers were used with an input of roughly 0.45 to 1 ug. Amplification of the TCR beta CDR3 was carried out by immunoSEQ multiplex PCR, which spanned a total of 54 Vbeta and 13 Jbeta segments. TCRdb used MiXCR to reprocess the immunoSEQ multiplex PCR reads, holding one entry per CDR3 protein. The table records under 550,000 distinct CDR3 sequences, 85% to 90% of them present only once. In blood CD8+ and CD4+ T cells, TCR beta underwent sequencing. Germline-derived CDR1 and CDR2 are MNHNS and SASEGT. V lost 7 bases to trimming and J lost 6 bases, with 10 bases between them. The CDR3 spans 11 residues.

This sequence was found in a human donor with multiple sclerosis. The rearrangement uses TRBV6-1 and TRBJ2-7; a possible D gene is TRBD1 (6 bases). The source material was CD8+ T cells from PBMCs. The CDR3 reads CASKDSFEQYF. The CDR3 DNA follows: TGTGCCAGCAAGGACAGCTTCGAGCAGTACTTC.